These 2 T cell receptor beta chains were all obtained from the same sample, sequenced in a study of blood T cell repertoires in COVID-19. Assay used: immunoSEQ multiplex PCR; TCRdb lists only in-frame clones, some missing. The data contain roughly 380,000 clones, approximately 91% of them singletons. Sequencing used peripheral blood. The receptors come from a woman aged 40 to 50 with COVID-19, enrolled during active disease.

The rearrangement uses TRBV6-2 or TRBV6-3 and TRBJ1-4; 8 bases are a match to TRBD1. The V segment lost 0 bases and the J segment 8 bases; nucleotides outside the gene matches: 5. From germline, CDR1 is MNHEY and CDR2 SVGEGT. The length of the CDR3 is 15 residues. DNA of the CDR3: TGTGCCAGCAGTTACTCGTCCAGGGGGCAAGAAAAACTGTTTTTT. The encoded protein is CASSYSSRGQEKLFF.

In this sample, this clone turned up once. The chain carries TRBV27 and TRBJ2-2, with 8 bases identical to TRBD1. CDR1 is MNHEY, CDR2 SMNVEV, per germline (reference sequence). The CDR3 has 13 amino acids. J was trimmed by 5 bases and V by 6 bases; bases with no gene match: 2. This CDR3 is CASRRQGTGELFF. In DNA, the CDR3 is TGTGCCAGCAGGAGACAGGGGACCGGGGAGCTGTTTTTT.